In this sample, the clone carrying this TCR beta chain turned up a few times. At one end the junction does not follow the germline gene, possibly because of a read error. It was with a sample-barcoded 5' primer and a J-beta primer mix that a second PCR of about 7 to 12 cycles was run. TCRdb itself ran the 5' RACE reads through MiXCR, one entry per CDR3 protein. The sample lists hundreds of thousands of distinct CDR3 sequences; around 24% were seen once. This sample stems from a study of blood T cells in healthy people across ages. Germline V CDR1 and CDR2: KGHSH, LQKENI. The CDR3 sequence is 17 residues long. The same sample was also used in a study of T cells of mothers and their children. In that study: Related mother and child pairs showed slightly greater overlap (not significant) than unrelated pairs did.

The sequenced sample was blood. This receptor was identified in a boy between 10 and 17 years old in good health. This sequence joins TRBV18 and TRBJ1-2, with 7 bases lining up with TRBD1. CDR3 sequence reads: CASSPLPGQRSGYGYAF. The CDR3 DNA is TGTGCCAGCTCACCGCTACCGGGACAGCGGTCGGGTTATGGCTACGCCTTC. Filled out from reference TRBV18 and TRBJ1-2, the complete variable domain reads NAGVMQNPRHLVRRRGQEARLRCSPMKGHSHVYWYRQLPEEGLKFMVYLQKENIIDESGMPKERFSAEFPKEGPSILRIQQVVRGDSAAYFCASSPLPGQRSGYGYAFGSGTRLTVV.